Shown below are 9 T cell receptor beta chains from a single sample sequenced in a study of T cells in Graves' hyperthyroidism and ophthalmopathy. Amplified TCR beta CDR3 regions came from RNA transcripts. The TCR CDR3 was amplified in a first-round RT-PCR using the HTBI primer set. TCRdb itself ran the multiplex PCR reads through MiXCR, one entry per CDR3 protein. The sample carries 350,000 to 400,000 distinct CDR3 sequences, around 14% recorded once. Material: blood. These receptors were taken from a woman aged 25 to 39 with Graves' hyperthyroidism.

The chain carries TRBV3-1 and TRBJ2-7; 8 nucleotides agree with TRBD1. The CDR3 is made up of 17 amino acids. The V and J ends lost 2 bases and 2 bases, in that order; junction bases with no gene match: 11. CDR1 LGHDT and CDR2 YNNKEL come from the germline V gene (reference sequence). The chain's CDR3 is CASSQLIGRQGTYEQYF. The CDR3 coding sequence is TGTGCCAGCAGCCAATTAATTGGGCGACAGGGGACCTACGAGCAGTACTTC.

At least ten counts were recorded for this clonotype. The genes are TRBV10-3 and TRBJ2-1; 9 nucleotides line up with TRBD1. Trimming at V came to 5 bases and at J to 9 bases, leaving 26 bases not matched to a gene. The CDR3 covers 20 residues. From germline, CDR1 is ENHRY and CDR2 SYGVKD. The CDR3 DNA is TGTGCCATCAGTACTGAGGGGAGGACAGGGGCGATCAGAGGGACCGGTGAGCAGTTCTTC. It is translated as CAISTEGRTGAIRGTGEQFF.

The chain has TRBV5-6 and TRBJ2-5, with D unresolved. Germline lookup yields CDR1 SGHDT and CDR2 YYEEEE. The CDR3 length is 14 residues. V was cut by 0 bases and J by 2 bases, with 8 bases left in between. In DNA, the CDR3 is TGTGCCAGCAGCTTGGCGGCCAGACAAGAGACCCAGTACTTC. It translates to CASSLAARQETQYF. Complete variable domain (other parts from reference TRBV5-6 and TRBJ2-5): DAGVTQSPTHLIKTRGQQVTLRCSPKSGHDTVSWYQQALGQGPQFIFQYYEEEERQRGNFPDRFSGHQFPNYSSELNVNALLLGDSALYLCASSLAARQETQYFGPGTRLLVL.

J is TRBJ2-1 and V is TRBV25-1; 14 bases map to TRBD2. V was clipped by 3 bases and J by 7 bases; unmatched bases: 5. Germline CDR1 MGHDK, CDR2 SYGVNS. This CDR3 has 16 residues. CDR3 amino acids: CASSDFGLAGGNEQFF. The CDR3 bases are TGTGCCAGCAGTGACTTCGGACTAGCGGGAGGAAATGAGCAGTTCTTC.

This clonotype was counted ten times or more. The rearrangement uses TRBV28 and TRBJ1-2; D remains unclear. The CDR3 is 11 amino acids. Germline V gives CDR1 MDHEN, CDR2 SYDVKM. V was pared by 11 bases and J by 7 bases, with 14 bases between. CDR3 amino acids: CAVSFVSGYTF. The CDR3 bases are TGTGCCGTGTCTTTTGTTAGTGGCTACACCTTC.

In DNA form, the CDR3 reads TGTGCCACCAGTGGCGTGGGACAGGGGGAGCGTGGCTACACCTTC. This gives the protein CATSGVGQGERGYTF. This chain joins TRBV24-1 and TRBJ1-2, with 11 nucleotides matching TRBD1. This CDR3 spans 15 amino acids. After removal of 5 bases from V and 7 bases from J, the junction contained 8 bases not matched to a gene. From germline, CDR1 is KGHDR and CDR2 SFDVKD.

The chain uses TRBV12-3 or TRBV12-4 and TRBJ2-2; D uncertain. V was trimmed by 2 bases and J by 5 bases, leaving 6 bases between them. This CDR3 comprises 13 residues. Written as DNA, the CDR3 is TGTGCCAGCAGTTTAACAGCAACCGGGGAGCTGTTTTTT. This codes for CASSLTATGELFF.

This clonotype was observed at least ten times. V and J are TRBV2 and TRBJ2-1; 10 nucleotides match TRBD2. Germline assignment: CDR1 SNHLY and CDR2 FYNNEI. The junction had 12 bases not matched to a gene; V was cut back by 6 bases and J by 4 bases. CDR3 length equals 17 residues. In nucleotides, the CDR3 is TGTGCCAGCAGCATCACTAGCGGGGCCTTTAATTACAATGAGCAGTTCTTC. Translation: CASSITSGAFNYNEQFF.

This clonotype was detected a few times. V usage is TRBV6-1 and J usage is TRBJ1-6, with D possibly TRBD1 on 5 matching bases. The V gene's germline CDR1 is MNHNS and CDR2 SASEGT. The ends were cut back, 8 bases at V and 11 bases at J, with 10 bases in the middle. The CDR3 runs to 11 residues. Here the CDR3 reads CASGQGPPLHF. The CDR3 nucleotides are TGTGCCAGCGGGCAGGGTCCACCCCTCCACTTT.